What follows are 30 T cell receptor beta chains derived from one specimen sequenced in a study of shared clonotypes between healthy human individuals. The table came from immunoSEQ multiplex PCR; TCRdb's copy has only in-frame clones and leaves some out. The table lists more than 500,000 clones, roughly 95% of them singletons. Naive CD8 cells lacked CD45RO, underwent positive selection for CCR7 and left out terminally differentiated effector memory CD45RA+ cells. Sequenced sample: naive CD8+ T cells sorted from blood. Every receptor here comes from a woman in her thirties in good health.

The chain carries TRBV7-3 and TRBJ2-1; TRBD1 agrees at 9 bases. The junction had 2 bases not matched to a gene; V was cut back by 5 bases and J by 0 bases. Germline loops: CDR1 SGHTA, CDR2 FQGTGA. This CDR3 is 15 amino acids long. DNA of the CDR3: TGTGCCAGCAGCGAGGGACAGGGCTCCTACAATGAGCAGTTCTTC. This translates into CASSEGQGSYNEQFF.

This clone appeared once. The chain uses TRBV11-2 and TRBJ2-5; D call uncertain. CDR1 is SGHAT and CDR2 is FQNNGV in the germline V gene. Trimming stripped 0 bases from V and 3 bases from J, with 5 bases between. The CDR3 consists of 13 residues. In DNA, the CDR3 is TGTGCCAGCAGCTTAGAGGGTGAAGAGACCCAGTACTTC. It is translated as CASSLEGEETQYF.

The chain's CDR3 is CASSPTQGRGAYEQYF. In DNA form, the CDR3 reads TGTGCCAGCTCACCCACACAGGGGCGAGGAGCCTACGAGCAGTACTTC. The V and J genes are TRBV18 and TRBJ2-7; 7 nucleotides align to TRBD1. CDR3 length equals 16 residues. J gave up 2 bases and V 3 bases, and 10 bases lay outside the gene matches. Germline V lookup: CDR1 KGHSH, CDR2 LQKENI.

The chain has TRBV14 and TRBJ2-7; 7 bases align to TRBD1. The CDR3 is 17 residues long. In germline, CDR1 is SGHDN, CDR2 FVKESK. J was trimmed by 1 base and V by 0 bases; bases with no gene match: 9. The CDR3 DNA follows: TGTGCCAGCAGCCAAGAGGCCGGGACAGACTTTTCCTACGAGCAGTACTTC. Amino acid sequence: CASSQEAGTDFSYEQYF.

The chain is built from TRBV6-6 and TRBJ1-4, with 7 bases lining up with TRBD1. CDR3 length equals 16 residues. In germline, CDR1 is MNHNY, CDR2 SVGAGI (reference sequence). Trimming cost V 5 bases and J 3 bases; bases outside gene matches: 9. The chain's CDR3 is CASSGQDPGANEKLFF. CDR3 nucleotide sequence: TGTGCCAGCAGTGGACAGGATCCTGGGGCTAATGAAAAACTGTTTTTT.

This clone was seen a few times. J is TRBJ2-7 and V is TRBV27, with a weak D call TRBD1 (5 bases). The germline CDR1 and CDR2 sequences are MNHEY and SMNVEV (reference sequence). This CDR3 has 13 residues. The V gene lost 3 bases and the J gene lost 1 base, with 7 bases spanning the gap. The CDR3 DNA is TGTGCCAGCAGTTTCAGGGCGTCCTACGAGCAGTACTTC. Its protein product is CASSFRASYEQYF.

The chain uses TRBV4-2 and TRBJ2-6; the D call may be TRBD1 or TRBD2 (5 bases each). The CDR3 totals 13 residues. Germline V gene sequence: CDR1 LGHNA, CDR2 YNFKEQ. Trimming removed 0 bases at V and 12 bases at J, with 9 bases between. The CDR3 protein is CASSQEGVAVLTF. DNA of the CDR3: TGTGCCAGCAGCCAAGAGGGGGTCGCCGTCCTGACTTTC.

This sequence joins TRBV2 and TRBJ1-2; TRBD1 aligns across 8 bases. V gave up 8 bases and J gave up 3 bases; unmatched junction bases: 5. The CDR3 has 13 residues. Germline assignment: CDR1 SNHLY and CDR2 FYNNEI. The CDR3 reads CASEEGQDYGYTF. In DNA, the CDR3 is TGTGCCAGCGAAGAGGGACAGGACTATGGCTACACCTTC.

The V and J genes are TRBV27 and TRBJ2-7; 7 bases match TRBD2. Losses at the gene ends were 4 bases for V and 1 base for J; bases not matched to a gene: 13. The length of the CDR3 is 17 residues. Per germline, CDR1 MNHEY and CDR2 SMNVEV (reference sequence). CDR3 residues: CASSSLFGEGGSYEQYF. The CDR3 coding sequence is TGTGCCAGCAGTTCCCTTTTTGGGGAGGGAGGGTCCTACGAGCAGTACTTC.

This clone came up once. The chain uses TRBV10-1 and TRBJ2-3, with 10 positions matching TRBD2. Germline V gene sequence: CDR1 WNHNN, CDR2 SYGVQD (reference sequence). Losses at the gene ends were 2 bases for V and 2 bases for J; bases not matched to a gene: 10. The CDR3 loop spans 18 amino acids. The CDR3 DNA follows: TGCGCCAGCAGTGAGGCTTGGTTGACTAGCGGGCTCACAGATACGCAGTATTTT. Its translation is CASSEAWLTSGLTDTQYF.

This chain uses TRBV5-6 with TRBJ2-1, with 14 nucleotides matching TRBD2. J was trimmed by 0 bases and V by 6 bases; bases with no gene match: 8. The CDR3 length is 18 residues. Germline V gene sequence: CDR1 SGHDT, CDR2 YYEEEE. CDR3 region: CASTMGLAGVRSYNEQFF. DNA of the CDR3: TGTGCCAGCACCATGGGACTAGCGGGAGTCCGCTCCTACAATGAGCAGTTCTTC.

The V gene is TRBV4-1, the J gene TRBJ2-5; D tentatively fits TRBD1 or TRBD2 (5 bases each). The length of the CDR3 is 16 residues. Trimming took off 4 bases at V and 2 bases at J, with 17 bases between the two ends. Germline assignment: CDR1 MGHRA and CDR2 YSYEKL. This chain's CDR3 is CASSLNRDRRQETQYF. The CDR3 DNA follows: TGCGCCAGCAGCCTTAACCGGGACCGGAGACAAGAGACCCAGTACTTC.

The V and J genes are TRBV28 and TRBJ2-2; 7 nucleotides line up with TRBD1. The CDR3 spans 15 residues. V shed 4 bases and J 4 bases; nucleotides not matched to a gene: 6. Looked up from germline, CDR1 is MDHEN and CDR2 is SYDVKM. The CDR3 reads CASSSEQGTTGELFF. CDR3 nucleotide sequence: TGTGCCAGCAGTTCCGAACAGGGGACCACCGGGGAGCTGTTTTTT.

CDR3 sequence (DNA): TGTGCCAGTAGTACCCCAACACCCATGAACACTGAAGCTTTCTTT. Its protein product is CASSTPTPMNTEAFF. The gene calls are TRBV19 and TRBJ1-1; no clear D gene. The V end was cut by 4 bases, the J end by 0 bases, with 12 bases between. CDR1 is LNHDA, CDR2 SQIVND, per germline (reference sequence). The CDR3 sequence is 15 residues long.

The V gene is TRBV6-4, the J gene TRBJ2-1; D perhaps matches TRBD2 (6 bases). Trimming removed 0 bases at V and 2 bases at J, with 14 bases between. Germline-derived CDR1 and CDR2 are MRHNA and SNTAGT. The CDR3 runs to 17 residues. CDR3 nucleotides: TGTGCCAGCAGTGACTCGAATTTCGCGGGGCCCTACAATGAGCAGTTCTTC. Protein: CASSDSNFAGPYNEQFF.

This chain joins TRBV13 and TRBJ2-7; 8 bases match TRBD2. Germline trimming cut 4 bases from V and 4 bases from J; bases unmatched to any gene: 9. The CDR3 length is 15 residues. Germline loops: CDR1 PRHDT, CDR2 FYEKMQ (reference sequence). The CDR3 DNA reads TGTGCCAGCAGCTATACTAGCGGAGGGTCGTACGAGCAGTACTTC. Translation gives CASSYTSGGSYEQYF.

The chain joins TRBV6-5 to TRBJ2-7, with D maybe TRBD2 (7 bases). Germline-derived CDR1 and CDR2 are MNHEY and SVGAGI. The CDR3 is 15 residues long. Trimming pared 3 bases from V and 2 bases from J, leaving 14 bases between. The CDR3, as DNA: TGTGCCAGCAGTTATGTACAGGGAGGGCCCTACGAGCAGTACTTC. Protein product: CASSYVQGGPYEQYF.

The chain couples TRBV9 to TRBJ2-3; no clear D gene. This CDR3 spans 15 amino acids. The germline gives CDR1 SGDLS, CDR2 YYNGEE. V lost 6 bases and J 3 bases, leaving 17 bases between the germline ends. CDR3 amino acids: CASTEFSTGTDTQYF. CDR3 nucleotides: TGTGCCAGCACTGAATTTTCGACCGGGACAGATACGCAGTATTTT.

V is TRBV2 and J is TRBJ2-3; 9 bases fit TRBD1. Germline CDR1 reads SNHLY; CDR2 reads FYNNEI. The V and J ends lost 2 bases and 7 bases, in that order; junction bases with no gene match: 7. The CDR3 is 15 residues long. CDR3 nucleotide sequence: TGTGCCAGCAGTGAATCCCGGGACAGGGTTTATACGCAGTATTTT. Amino acid sequence: CASSESRDRVYTQYF. The full variable domain, rest sourced from reference TRBV2 and TRBJ2-3, is EPEVTQTPSHQVTQMGQEVILRCVPISNHLYFYWYRQILGQKVEFLVSFYNNEISEKSEIFDDQFSVERPDGSNFTLKIRSTKLEDSAMYFCASSESRDRVYTQYFGPGTRLTVL.

The rearrangement uses TRBV16 and TRBJ1-4; TRBD1 might be the D (6 bases). CDR1 is KGHSY and CDR2 is FQNENV in the germline V gene. The length of the CDR3 is 15 residues. V lost 0 bases and J lost 1, with 6 bases in between. CDR3 amino acids: CASSQSGGTNEKLFF. CDR3 DNA sequence: TGTGCCAGCAGCCAATCAGGGGGAACTAATGAAAAACTGTTTTTT. Full variable domain (missing parts from reference TRBV16 and TRBJ1-4): GEEVAQTPKHLVRGEGQKAKLYCAPIKGHSYVFWYQQVLKNEFKFLISFQNENVFDETGMPKERFSAKCLPNSPCSLEIQATKLEDSAVYFCASSQSGGTNEKLFFGSGTQLSVL.

This clone was observed once. The V call is TRBV5-6, the J call TRBJ2-7, with D tentatively TRBD2 (5 bases). Germline values: CDR1 SGHDT, CDR2 YYEEEE. V gave up 0 bases and J gave up 6 bases, with 13 bases separating them. The CDR3 runs to 14 residues. DNA of the CDR3: TGTGCCAGCAGCTTGGAAGACCGGAGGACCGAGCAGTACTTC. Its translation: CASSLEDRRTEQYF. Drawing the rest from reference TRBV5-6 and TRBJ2-7, the complete variable domain is DAGVTQSPTHLIKTRGQQVTLRCSPKSGHDTVSWYQQALGQGPQFIFQYYEEEERQRGNFPDRFSGHQFPNYSSELNVNALLLGDSALYLCASSLEDRRTEQYFGPGTRLTVT.

The rearrangement joins TRBV5-1 to TRBJ2-7; maybe TRBD2 (6 bases). Between the trimmed V and J ends, which lost 7 bases and 6 bases, there was a span of 14 bases. This CDR3 has 12 amino acids. Looked up from germline, CDR1 is SGHRS and CDR2 is YFSETQ. The CDR3 reads CASGLSGVEQYF. The CDR3 DNA follows: TGCGCCAGCGGGCTTTCGGGAGTCGAGCAGTACTTC.

The chain carries TRBV27 and TRBJ2-5, with no clear D. The CDR3 is made up of 11 amino acids. Trimming took off 5 bases at V and 2 bases at J, with 3 bases between the two ends. Germline CDR1 and CDR2: MNHEY and SMNVEV (reference sequence). Written as DNA, the CDR3 is TGTGCCAGCAGTCTACAAGAGACCCAGTACTTC. It specifies CASSLQETQYF.

V and J are TRBV5-8 and TRBJ2-1, with 8 bases that match TRBD2. In germline, CDR1 is SGHTS, CDR2 YDEGEE. The V segment lost 1 base and the J segment 9 bases; nucleotides outside the gene matches: 6. The CDR3 runs to 14 residues. CDR3 in amino acids: CASSLTSGLGEQFF. The CDR3 DNA reads as TGTGCCAGCAGCTTGACTAGCGGTCTAGGTGAGCAGTTCTTC.

The V gene is TRBV18, the J gene TRBJ2-7; the D is unclear. The V end was cut by 4 bases, the J end by 5 bases, with 9 bases between. Germline CDR1 reads KGHSH; CDR2 reads LQKENI. The CDR3 has 12 residues. Here the CDR3 reads CASSLSSHEQYF. The DNA of the CDR3 is TGTGCCAGCTCACTATCTTCCCACGAGCAGTACTTC.

The gene calls are TRBV6-5 and TRBJ2-1, with TRBD2 matching 10 bases. The germline gives CDR1 MNHEY, CDR2 SVGAGI. The CDR3 consists of 14 residues. Unmatched junction bases numbered 3, after V lost 0 bases and J lost 10 bases. CDR3 in amino acids: CASSYSWTSGEQFF. The CDR3 DNA sequence: TGTGCCAGCAGTTACTCCTGGACTAGCGGAGAGCAGTTCTTC.

This clone has just one count. This rearrangement joins TRBV23-1 to TRBJ2-5; possible D gene TRBD2, 6 bases. TRBV23-1 is identified as an open reading frame with a role that is uncertain. Trimming left V 3 bases short and J 1 base short, with 27 bases between. The CDR3 spans 20 residues. CDR3 sequence reads: CASSQNRDCHAIYLQETQYF. The CDR3 coding sequence is TGCGCCAGCAGTCAGAACCGGGACTGCCACGCTATATACCTCCAAGAGACCCAGTACTTC.

V and J are TRBV28 and TRBJ2-3; D is undetermined. The CDR3 spans 14 residues. From germline, CDR1 is MDHEN and CDR2 SYDVKM. V was pared by 2 bases and J by 3 bases, with 9 bases between. The CDR3 nucleotides are TGTGCCAGCAGTTTAACGGACCTAACAGATACGCAGTATTTT. It codes for CASSLTDLTDTQYF.

The rearrangement joins TRBV20-1 to TRBJ2-5, with a weak D call TRBD2 (6 bases). There are 11 residues in the CDR3. V was clipped by 4 bases and J by 12 bases, with 15 bases between them. Germline CDR1 is DFQATT and CDR2 is SNEGSKA (reference sequence). CDR3 coding DNA: TGCAGTGCTAATACCGGATGGGAGGAGTACTTC. The encoded protein is CSANTGWEEYF.

V is TRBV27 and J is TRBJ2-7; D is perhaps TRBD2 (6 bases). Germline loops: CDR1 MNHEY, CDR2 SMNVEV (reference sequence). The CDR3 extends over 16 amino acids. V was cut by 7 bases and J by 3 bases, with 22 bases left in between. The CDR3 sequence is CASTPGGAGHLYEQYF. The CDR3 bases are TGTGCCAGCACCCCTGGAGGGGCCGGGCATCTCTACGAGCAGTACTTC.